Listed below are T cell receptor beta chains from one sample, sequenced in a study of T cell responses to AZD1222 COVID-19 vaccine. Assay used: immunoSEQ multiplex PCR; TCRdb lists only in-frame clones, some missing. Of over 85,000 clones listed, 65% to 85% were seen once; the top ten hold 4.6%. Sequenced material: peripheral blood, taken on day 0 of AZD1222 vaccination. The receptors stem from an adult in good health. Each CDR3 is given without its conserved first and last residue.

v_gene,j_gene,len,CDR3aa
TRBV6-5,TRBJ1-6,12,ASSSPGENSPLH
TRBV5-1,TRBJ2-7,15,ASSRLGGRQGTYEQY
TRBV10-1,TRBJ1-4,13,ASSESGTGKEKLF
TRBV6-5,TRBJ1-6,12,ASSRTVDNSPLH
TRBV28,TRBJ1-5,12,ASAGGGVGQPQH
TRBV28,TRBJ2-3,15,ASSPSGLGTSTDTQY
TRBV29-1,TRBJ2-5,10,SSEGRGETQY
TRBV6-2/TRBV6-3,TRBJ2-1,13,ASSYTSSGSNEQF
TRBV9,TRBJ2-2,14,ASSPRLGTNTGELF
TRBV19,TRBJ2-2,12,ASSKGRDTGELF
TRBV7-2,TRBJ1-2,12,ASSLAPSGYGYT
TRBV6-2/TRBV6-3,TRBJ2-2,13,ASSRTGANTGELF
TRBV18,TRBJ2-3,12,ASSLDRVSDTQY
TRBV5-1,TRBJ2-5,12,ASRYGTDQETQY
TRBV11-1,TRBJ2-7,13,ASSRSGGVSYEQY
TRBV18,TRBJ1-4,13,ASSPQGGANEKLF
TRBV3-1/TRBV3-2,TRBJ1-2,11,ASSQEQGRGYT
TRBV18,TRBJ1-2,11,ASSAGTDYGYT
TRBV7-6,TRBJ2-2,14,ASSPNSGRRTGELF
TRBV3-1/TRBV3-2,TRBJ2-7,13,ASSQVRTSGYEQY
TRBV19,TRBJ2-1,14,ASSKDGANSYNEQF
TRBV28,TRBJ2-2,15,ASSSPLAGANTGELF
TRBV7-2,TRBJ1-1,13,ASRGQGIMNTEAF
TRBV6-2/TRBV6-3,TRBJ2-2,15,ASSYPLGGGFTGELF
TRBV9,TRBJ1-2,14,ASSATLAGLPYGYT
TRBV5-4,TRBJ2-2,14,ASSRRDSANTGELF
TRBV28,TRBJ1-1,9,ASGMNTEAF
TRBV7-3,TRBJ1-5,11,ASSSQSNQPQH
TRBV11-2,TRBJ2-7,12,ASSLGLAGVEQY
TRBV10-3,TRBJ1-5,11,AISPRDSQPQH
TRBV4-1,TRBJ2-7,12,ASSQDLLTYEQY
TRBV18,TRBJ2-2,16,ASSPLVSGGGNTGELF
TRBV5-6,TRBJ1-2,14,ASSLRGEYRDYGYT
TRBV11-2,TRBJ1-2,9,ASSAGQGVH
TRBV11-3,TRBJ2-1,13,ASRSSGSSNNEQF
TRBV5-1,TRBJ2-1,15,ASSLGGASASYNEQF